These 8 T cell receptor beta chains originate from one sample sequenced in a study of T cell responses to AZD1222 COVID-19 vaccine. Produced via immunoSEQ multiplex PCR; TCRdb's table is partial and in-frame only. Of 95,000 to 110,000 clones in the sample, 90% were seen once. Material: peripheral blood, obtained on day 0 of AZD1222 vaccination. Source of these receptors: an adult in good health.

In nucleotides, the CDR3 is TGTGCCAGCAGTTTATTGGGGAACTACAATGAGCAGTTCTTC. It yields the protein CASSLLGNYNEQFF. The chain combines TRBV27 with TRBJ2-1; D gene uncertain. The CDR3 runs 14 residues. V lost 1 base, J lost 3 bases, and 7 bases lay in between. From germline, CDR1 is MNHEY and CDR2 SMNVEV (reference sequence).

This chain links TRBV18 with TRBJ2-6; no definite D call. Germline loops: CDR1 KGHSH, CDR2 LQKENI. This CDR3 comprises 16 residues. V was clipped by 5 bases and J by 0 bases, with 11 bases between them. The CDR3, as DNA: TGTGCCAGCTCAGCGGCAGGCACCTCTGGGGCCAACGTCCTGACTTTC. As protein: CASSAAGTSGANVLTF. Full variable domain (outside the CDR3, taken from reference TRBV18 and TRBJ2-6): NAGVMQNPRHLVRRRGQEARLRCSPMKGHSHVYWYRQLPEEGLKFMVYLQKENIIDESGMPKERFSAEFPKEGPSILRIQQVVRGDSAAYFCASSAAGTSGANVLTFGAGSRLTVL.

The rearrangement joins TRBV24-1 to TRBJ1-2; maybe TRBD1 (6 bases). V lost 1 base and J lost 4, with 12 bases in between. Per the germline V gene, CDR1 is KGHDR and CDR2 is SFDVKD. CDR3 length: 15 residues. Here the CDR3 reads CATSDLQGGSYGYTF. The CDR3 region has the DNA TGTGCCACCAGTGATTTACAGGGCGGGTCCTATGGCTACACCTTC.

The chain links TRBV12-5 to TRBJ2-5, with 7 bases lining up with TRBD2. This CDR3 is built from 13 residues. CDR1 and CDR2 (germline): LGHNT, FRNRAP. V shed 4 bases, J shed 1 base, and the junction held 0 bases outside the gene matches. The CDR3 nucleotides are TGTGCTAGTGGTTCTAGCGGCCAAGAGACCCAGTACTTC. Protein product: CASGSSGQETQYF.

This sequence joins TRBV18 and TRBJ1-5; D remains unclear. Germline V gene sequence: CDR1 KGHSH, CDR2 LQKENI. V was cut by 0 bases and J by 4 bases, with 7 bases left in between. The CDR3 is 14 amino acids. As DNA, the CDR3 is TGTGCCAGCTCACCACCGATGGGGAATCAGCCCCAGCATTTT. It is translated as CASSPPMGNQPQHF.

This chain connects TRBV10-1 to TRBJ2-1, with unresolved D. Germline lookup yields CDR1 WNHNN and CDR2 SYGVQD (reference sequence). The V gene lost 4 bases and the J gene lost 3 bases, with 7 bases spanning the gap. The CDR3 runs to 13 residues. CDR3 DNA: TGCGCCAGCAGTGCACCGATCTACAATGAGCAGTTCTTC. This encodes CASSAPIYNEQFF.

This clone was seen only once. V and J are TRBV25-1 and TRBJ1-4, with 7 nucleotides matching TRBD1. The CDR3 runs to 13 residues. V lost 7 bases and J lost 7; bases outside the gene matches: 6. Germline lookup yields CDR1 MGHDK and CDR2 SYGVNS. The CDR3 here is CASNPTGFEKLFF. The CDR3 region has the DNA TGTGCCAGCAATCCGACAGGGTTTGAAAAACTGTTTTTT.

On this clone itself: Germline and junction disagree at one end, which may indicate a read error. The DNA for the CDR3 is TGTGCCAGCAGCTTAGGAGGGGACGGGGGCTACACCTTT. It translates to CASSLGGDGGYTF. The chain has TRBV7-9 and TRBJ1-2; D is possibly TRBD1 (6 bases). Germline V gene data show CDR1 as SEHNR and CDR2 as FQNEAQ (reference sequence). CDR3 length equals 13 residues. The variable domain in full, completed from reference TRBV7-9 and TRBJ1-2, reads DTGVSQNPRHKITKRGQNVTFRCDPISEHNRLYWYRQTLGQGPEFLTYFQNEAQLEKSRLLSDRFSAERPKGSFSTLEIQRTEQGDSAMYLCASSLGGDGGYTFGSGTRLTVV.